The 3 T cell receptor beta chains in this list originate from one sample, sequenced in a study of naive and memory T cell subsets (dated by TCRdb to 2017 to 2019). Preparation of the library involved UMI-ligation and nested PCR. The sample was run on an Illumina MiSeq. The beta constant-region primer was an equimolar mix of two oligonucleotides covering both TRBC1 and TRBC2. The ligated cDNA went through four rounds of PCR with nested alpha and beta constant-region primers together with the SP2 primer. TCRdb reprocessed the public reads (quality trimming at Q25 with fastp, clone calling with MiXCR) and kept in-frame beta chains. A single entry per CDR3 protein holds the most common genes and DNA from its merged rows. This sample is represented by 95,000 to 150,000 distinct CDR3 sequences; 30% to 45% of them were singletons. The ten largest clonotypes hold approximately 0.9% of the sample. Material for sequencing was central memory CD4+ T cells from blood. Reading the label with the study, this specimen's cell subset or site is: central memory, CD45RA- CD27+. These receptors were taken from a human donor in good health.

This clonotype has more than one count but fewer than ten. The chain links TRBV12-3 or TRBV12-4 to TRBJ1-1, with 7 bases identical to TRBD1. The CDR3 totals 14 residues. Losses at the gene ends were 6 bases for V and 4 bases for J; bases not matched to a gene: 8. This CDR3 is CASSLSDRVTEAFF. CDR3 DNA: TGTGCCAGCAGCCTTAGCGACAGGGTCACTGAAGCTTTCTTT.

The V gene is TRBV15, the J gene TRBJ1-4; weak D call: TRBD1 (5 bases). This CDR3 has 17 residues. Germline loops: CDR1 LNHNV, CDR2 YYDKDF (reference sequence). Trimming took off 3 bases at V and 3 bases at J, with 17 bases between the two ends. The CDR3: CATSRGDLVSPNEKLFF. CDR3 sequence (DNA): TGTGCCACCAGCAGGGGGGACCTAGTCAGCCCTAATGAAAAACTGTTTTTT.

This clonotype was seen many times. The gene calls are TRBV6-5 and TRBJ1-1; 7 bases are shared with TRBD1. Unmatched junction bases numbered 6, after V lost 6 bases and J lost 5 bases. This CDR3 comprises 13 residues. Looked up from germline, CDR1 is MNHEY and CDR2 is SVGAGI. CDR3 protein: CASSETGKTEAFF. The DNA for the CDR3 is TGTGCCAGCAGCGAGACAGGGAAGACTGAAGCTTTCTTT.